Listed below are T cell receptor beta chains from one sample, sequenced in a study of CD8+ T cells in alopecia areata. Sequencing was performed with immunoSEQ multiplex PCR; in TCRdb, only in-frame clones are kept and a portion is missing. The data show around 270,000 clones, with 55% to 75% seen just once and roughly 1.8% held by the top ten. The sequences come from CD4+ T cells sorted from blood, collected at week 24, from a patient treated with tofacitinib. The source of these receptors is a human donor with alopecia areata. CDR3s include the opening cysteine and the closing phenylalanine or tryptophan. D genes are given only for firm matches. Clone size is given for some rows only: seen once, a few or many times, or a class if the clone is expanded.

j_call: TRBJ2-7
v_call: TRBV6-5
clone_size: -
d_call: -
cdr3_nt: TGTGCCAGCAGCCGAAACCCGACGGGCGAGCAGTACTTC
cdr3_aa: CASSRNPTGEQYF

j_call: TRBJ1-6
v_call: TRBV30
clone_size: few
d_call: -
cdr3_nt: TGTGCCTGGACACCCGGGGGCTATTCACCCCTCCACTTT
cdr3_aa: CAWTPGGYSPLHF

j_call: TRBJ1-2
v_call: TRBV29-1
clone_size: -
d_call: -
cdr3_nt: TGCAGCGTTGCCGGGACGAACTATGGCTACACCTTC
cdr3_aa: CSVAGTNYGYTF

j_call: TRBJ2-7
v_call: TRBV7-2
clone_size: -
d_call: -
cdr3_nt: TGTGCCAGCAGCTCGAGACAGGGACTCTACGAGCAGTACTTC
cdr3_aa: CASSSRQGLYEQYF

j_call: TRBJ1-6
v_call: TRBV7-9
clone_size: -
d_call: -
cdr3_nt: TGTGCCAGCAGTTCCGGATTAAACAATTCACCCCTCCACTTT
cdr3_aa: CASSSGLNNSPLHF

j_call: TRBJ2-3
v_call: TRBV7-2
clone_size: -
d_call: TRBD2
cdr3_nt: TGTGCCAGCAGCTCCCGGACTAGCGGGGGTACAGATACGCAGTATTTT
cdr3_aa: CASSSRTSGGTDTQYF

j_call: TRBJ2-1
v_call: TRBV5-8
clone_size: -
d_call: -
cdr3_nt: TGTGCCAGCAGCGCGGGGCGGTGGGAGCAGTTCTTC
cdr3_aa: CASSAGRWEQFF

j_call: TRBJ2-3
v_call: TRBV6-5
clone_size: -
d_call: -
cdr3_nt: TGTGCCAGCAGGTCCCTGGGGGTGGATACGCAGTATTTT
cdr3_aa: CASRSLGVDTQYF

j_call: TRBJ1-5
v_call: TRBV30
clone_size: once
d_call: -
cdr3_nt: TGTGCCTGGAGTGGTGGAAGAGGGGATCAGCCCCAGCATTTT
cdr3_aa: CAWSGGRGDQPQHF

j_call: TRBJ1-2
v_call: TRBV6-1
clone_size: -
d_call: -
cdr3_nt: TGTGCCAGCAGTGAAGACTGGGAAGGGGGTAACTATGGCTACACCTTC
cdr3_aa: CASSEDWEGGNYGYTF

j_call: TRBJ1-2
v_call: TRBV5-4
clone_size: -
d_call: TRBD1
cdr3_nt: TGTGCCAGCAGCGGGCGGGACAGGGACGATGGCTACACCTTC
cdr3_aa: CASSGRDRDDGYTF

j_call: TRBJ2-7
v_call: TRBV4-3
clone_size: few
d_call: TRBD2
cdr3_nt: TGCGCCAGCAGCTTTAGCCTAGCGGGGGGGCCGGGCGAGCAGTACTTC
cdr3_aa: CASSFSLAGGPGEQYF

j_call: TRBJ2-1
v_call: TRBV7-9
clone_size: -
d_call: TRBD1
cdr3_nt: TGTGCCAGCAGCTTAACAAGGACAGGGGTAAACAATGAGCAGTTCTTC
cdr3_aa: CASSLTRTGVNNEQFF

j_call: TRBJ1-1
v_call: TRBV30
clone_size: -
d_call: TRBD1
cdr3_nt: TGTGCCTGGGGGATCGACAGGGTAATGAACACTGAAGCTTTCTTT
cdr3_aa: CAWGIDRVMNTEAFF

j_call: TRBJ2-7
v_call: TRBV6-1
clone_size: -
d_call: -
cdr3_nt: TGTGCCAGCAGTCCAGGGGTTGGACAGACCTACGAGCAGTACTTC
cdr3_aa: CASSPGVGQTYEQYF

j_call: TRBJ1-2
v_call: TRBV7-2
clone_size: few
d_call: -
cdr3_nt: TGTGCCAGCAGCTACAGGGAGGGTGGCTACACCTTC
cdr3_aa: CASSYREGGYTF

j_call: TRBJ2-5
v_call: TRBV5-1
clone_size: few
d_call: -
cdr3_nt: TGCGCCAGCAGCCTTGCCCCCGGCAGGGGAGGACAAGAGACCCAGTACTTC
cdr3_aa: CASSLAPGRGGQETQYF

j_call: TRBJ1-3
v_call: TRBV2
clone_size: -
d_call: -
cdr3_nt: TGTGCCAGCAGTGAAGCGAAGGGAGGCCCTGGAAACACCATATATTTT
cdr3_aa: CASSEAKGGPGNTIYF

j_call: TRBJ2-5
v_call: TRBV5-4
clone_size: -
d_call: -
cdr3_nt: TGTGCCAGCAGCTTTAGTTCAAGACAAGAGACCCAGTACTTC
cdr3_aa: CASSFSSRQETQYF

j_call: TRBJ2-7
v_call: TRBV30
clone_size: -
d_call: -
cdr3_nt: TGTGCCTGGAGTCGGACCTTCGACGAGCAGTACTTC
cdr3_aa: CAWSRTFDEQYF

j_call: TRBJ1-1
v_call: TRBV7-3
clone_size: few
d_call: -
cdr3_nt: TGTGCCAGCAGCTTAACGTTGAACACTGAAGCTTTCTTT
cdr3_aa: CASSLTLNTEAFF

j_call: TRBJ2-1
v_call: TRBV6-5
clone_size: -
d_call: -
cdr3_nt: TGTGCCAGCAGCCGGGACTTCAACAATGAGCAGTTCTTC
cdr3_aa: CASSRDFNNEQFF

j_call: TRBJ2-3
v_call: TRBV4-1
clone_size: -
d_call: -
cdr3_nt: TGCGCCAGCAGCCAAGAAGGTTCTAGCACAGATACGCAGTATTTT
cdr3_aa: CASSQEGSSTDTQYF

j_call: TRBJ1-4
v_call: TRBV25-1
clone_size: few
d_call: -
cdr3_nt: TGTGCCAGCAGTGAACTCGTAGGAGGGAGAGACGAAAAACTGTTTTTT
cdr3_aa: CASSELVGGRDEKLFF

j_call: TRBJ2-2
v_call: TRBV7-2
clone_size: -
d_call: TRBD1
cdr3_nt: TGTGCCAGCACCATCCGGGACAGGGGCACCGGGGAGCTGTTTTTT
cdr3_aa: CASTIRDRGTGELFF

j_call: TRBJ2-5
v_call: TRBV6-6
clone_size: -
d_call: -
cdr3_nt: TGTGCCAGCAGTTTACGACGAGAGACCCAGTACTTC
cdr3_aa: CASSLRRETQYF

j_call: TRBJ1-3
v_call: TRBV28
clone_size: -
d_call: TRBD1
cdr3_nt: TGTGCCAGCAGTGATAACAGGGGTCTGGGGAACACCATATATTTT
cdr3_aa: CASSDNRGLGNTIYF

j_call: TRBJ2-7
v_call: TRBV7-8
clone_size: -
d_call: -
cdr3_nt: TGTGCCAGCAGTAGCTTTTGGAACCGGGACCGCTCCTACGAGCAGTACTTC
cdr3_aa: CASSSFWNRDRSYEQYF

j_call: TRBJ2-5
v_call: TRBV11-1
clone_size: -
d_call: -
cdr3_nt: TGTGCCAGCAGCTGGGGGCGCCGGGAGACCCAGTACTTC
cdr3_aa: CASSWGRRETQYF

j_call: TRBJ1-1
v_call: TRBV28
clone_size: -
d_call: -
cdr3_nt: TGTGCCAGCACCCTCCTCGGGCAGGAGAACACTGAAGCTTTCTTT
cdr3_aa: CASTLLGQENTEAFF

j_call: TRBJ1-6
v_call: TRBV4-2
clone_size: -
d_call: -
cdr3_nt: TGTGCCAGCAGCCAAGAGACCAGGGGCGATTCACCCCTCCACTTT
cdr3_aa: CASSQETRGDSPLHF

j_call: TRBJ2-7
v_call: TRBV7-2
clone_size: -
d_call: TRBD1
cdr3_nt: TGTGCCAGCAGGGTAACCGGGACAGGGGTCCACGAGCAGTACTTC
cdr3_aa: CASRVTGTGVHEQYF

j_call: TRBJ2-7
v_call: TRBV27
clone_size: few
d_call: -
cdr3_nt: TGTGCCAGCAGTTTAGGTCCGTTTCGGAACGAGCAGTACTTC
cdr3_aa: CASSLGPFRNEQYF

j_call: TRBJ1-5
v_call: TRBV6-1
clone_size: -
d_call: -
cdr3_nt: TGTGCCAGCAGCCTGAGGGGGGCCGACTGGGAGCCCCAGCATTTT
cdr3_aa: CASSLRGADWEPQHF

j_call: TRBJ2-7
v_call: TRBV23-1
clone_size: -
d_call: -
cdr3_nt: TGCGCCAGCAGTCGGAACCCGTCCTACGAGCAGTACTTC
cdr3_aa: CASSRNPSYEQYF

j_call: TRBJ1-2
v_call: TRBV6-1
clone_size: -
d_call: -
cdr3_nt: TGTGCCAGCAGTGATAACCTTAGTGGCTACACCTTC
cdr3_aa: CASSDNLSGYTF

j_call: TRBJ2-7
v_call: TRBV19
clone_size: -
d_call: TRBD2
cdr3_nt: TGTGCCAGTGGACTAGCGGCCTCCTACGAGCAGTACTTC
cdr3_aa: CASGLAASYEQYF

j_call: TRBJ1-2
v_call: TRBV29-1
clone_size: -
d_call: -
cdr3_nt: TGCAGCGTTGAGCCGGGCGCGGGAGGCTACACCTTC
cdr3_aa: CSVEPGAGGYTF

j_call: TRBJ2-5
v_call: TRBV30
clone_size: -
d_call: -
cdr3_nt: TGTGCCTGGAGTGCCGTGAAAGAGACCCAGTACTTC
cdr3_aa: CAWSAVKETQYF

j_call: TRBJ1-1
v_call: TRBV4-1
clone_size: few
d_call: -
cdr3_nt: TGCGCCAGCAGCCAAGGTAGTATGGGGGGGCCGAACACTGAAGCTTTCTTT
cdr3_aa: CASSQGSMGGPNTEAFF

j_call: TRBJ2-5
v_call: TRBV15
clone_size: -
d_call: -
cdr3_nt: TGTGCCACCAGCAGAGCGAATGGGGAGACCCAGTACTTC
cdr3_aa: CATSRANGETQYF

j_call: TRBJ2-5
v_call: TRBV14
clone_size: few
d_call: -
cdr3_nt: TGTGCCAGCAGCCAAGAGGAGACCCAGTACTTC
cdr3_aa: CASSQEETQYF

j_call: TRBJ2-7
v_call: TRBV14
clone_size: few
d_call: -
cdr3_nt: TGTGCCAGCAGCCAGGTTCCCGGGGACTACGAGCAGTACTTC
cdr3_aa: CASSQVPGDYEQYF

j_call: TRBJ1-2
v_call: TRBV7-2
clone_size: -
d_call: -
cdr3_nt: TGTGCCAGCAGCTTAGGGAGTCGGGGAGGCGGCTACACCTTC
cdr3_aa: CASSLGSRGGGYTF

j_call: TRBJ2-7
v_call: TRBV10-3
clone_size: few
d_call: -
cdr3_nt: TGTGCCATCAGTGGGGGACCCGGGCCGCACGAGCAGTACTTC
cdr3_aa: CAISGGPGPHEQYF

j_call: TRBJ2-5
v_call: TRBV7-9
clone_size: -
d_call: TRBD2
cdr3_nt: TGTGCCAGCAGCACTAGCGGGGGCGAGACCCAGTACTTC
cdr3_aa: CASSTSGGETQYF

j_call: TRBJ1-1
v_call: TRBV7-8
clone_size: -
d_call: -
cdr3_nt: TGTGCCAGCAGCTTAGCCACAGGTTCGAGCACTGAAGCTTTCTTT
cdr3_aa: CASSLATGSSTEAFF

j_call: TRBJ2-1
v_call: TRBV29-1
clone_size: -
d_call: -
cdr3_nt: TGCAGCGTTGGTGACACCTTGAGCTCCTACAATGAGCAGTTCTTC
cdr3_aa: CSVGDTLSSYNEQFF

j_call: TRBJ2-7
v_call: TRBV5-4
clone_size: -
d_call: -
cdr3_nt: TGTGCCAGCAGCTTCGCGGTGGGGACCTCCTACGAGCAGTACTTC
cdr3_aa: CASSFAVGTSYEQYF

j_call: TRBJ2-7
v_call: TRBV29-1
clone_size: -
d_call: -
cdr3_nt: TGCAGCGTTGAAGATAGGGAAATCTCCTACGAGCAGTACTTC
cdr3_aa: CSVEDREISYEQYF

j_call: TRBJ2-7
v_call: TRBV5-1
clone_size: -
d_call: TRBD1
cdr3_nt: TGCGCCAGCCCCTCCCCCTATCCTATAGGACAGGGCGTCGGTTCAGGACGGGACGAGCAGTACTTC
cdr3_aa: CASPSPYPIGQGVGSGRDEQYF

j_call: TRBJ2-6
v_call: TRBV7-9
clone_size: -
d_call: TRBD1
cdr3_nt: TGTGCCAGCAGCCCCAGGACAGGCTCTGGGGCCAACGTCCTGACTTTC
cdr3_aa: CASSPRTGSGANVLTF

j_call: TRBJ2-3
v_call: TRBV19
clone_size: -
d_call: TRBD1
cdr3_nt: TGTGCCAGTACCCCCGGGAAAGACAGGGGGGAGTATTTT
cdr3_aa: CASTPGKDRGEYF

j_call: TRBJ2-3
v_call: TRBV6-5
clone_size: -
d_call: TRBD2
cdr3_nt: TGTGCCAGCAGGAAGCCGGGACTAGCATCGGATACGCAGTATTTT
cdr3_aa: CASRKPGLASDTQYF

j_call: TRBJ2-1
v_call: TRBV4-1
clone_size: -
d_call: TRBD2
cdr3_nt: TGCGCCAGCAGCCAAGTACTAGCGGGGGGACATTACAATGAGCAGTTCTTC
cdr3_aa: CASSQVLAGGHYNEQFF